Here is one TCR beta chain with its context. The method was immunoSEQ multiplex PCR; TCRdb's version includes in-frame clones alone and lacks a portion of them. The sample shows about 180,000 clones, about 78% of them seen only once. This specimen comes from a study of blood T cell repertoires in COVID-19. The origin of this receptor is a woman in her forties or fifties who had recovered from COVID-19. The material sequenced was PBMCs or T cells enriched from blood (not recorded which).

The CDR3 bases are TGTGCCAGCAGGCTAGACAGTACTTATGGCTACACCTTC. Its translation: CASRLDSTYGYTF. The rearrangement joins TRBV28 to TRBJ1-2; a possible D gene is TRBD1 (5 bases). Looked up from germline, CDR1 is MDHEN and CDR2 is SYDVKM. CDR3 length equals 13 residues. The V end was cut by 6 bases, the J end by 5 bases, with 13 bases between.